These 13 T cell receptor beta chains were all obtained from the same sample, sequenced in a study of cytomegalovirus exposure and HLA in healthy donors. This PCR relied on a set of 60 Vbeta primers and 13 Jbeta primers. Sequencing was performed with immunoSEQ multiplex PCR; in TCRdb, only in-frame clones are kept and a portion is missing. The sample comprises about 190,000 clones, over 60% of which are singletons, and about 5% rests with the top ten. The source material was PBMCs. The origin of the receptors is a man aged 25 to 40 in good health and CMV-seropositive.

The chain carries TRBV7-3 and TRBJ2-7, with TRBD1 matching over 8 bases. The CDR3 contains 13 residues. From germline, CDR1 is SGHTA and CDR2 FQGTGA. Unmatched junction bases numbered 1, after V lost 3 bases and J lost 3 bases. In nucleotides, the CDR3 is TGTGCCAGCAGCTTTGACAGGGGCTACGAGCAGTACTTC. It encodes CASSFDRGYEQYF.

The chain joins TRBV19 to TRBJ2-1, with D hard to call. V was trimmed by 1 base and J by 4 bases, leaving 14 bases between them. CDR3 size: 16 residues. CDR1 is LNHDA, CDR2 SQIVND, per germline (reference sequence). CDR3 region: CASSIVLAVLYNEQFF. CDR3 nucleotide sequence: TGTGCCAGTAGTATAGTACTCGCGGTGCTTTACAATGAGCAGTTCTTC.

The chain carries TRBV7-3 and TRBJ2-1; tentatively, D is TRBD2 (7 bases). V lost 6 bases to trimming and J lost 4 bases, with 16 bases between them. Germline lookup yields CDR1 SGHTA and CDR2 FQGTGA. The CDR3 loop spans 15 amino acids. CDR3: CASSLRGAEYNEQFF. The CDR3 DNA sequence: TGTGCCAGCAGTCTTCGGGGGGCGGAATACAATGAGCAGTTCTTC. Variable domain in full (rest from reference TRBV7-3 and TRBJ2-1): GAGVSQTPSNKVTEKGKYVELRCDPISGHTALYWYRQSLGQGPEFLIYFQGTGAADDSGLPNDRFFAVRPEGSVSTLKIQRTERGDSAVYLCASSLRGAEYNEQFFGPGTRLTVL.

The V and J genes are TRBV29-1 and TRBJ2-2; TRBD1 matches at 8 bases. Losses at the gene ends were 5 bases for V and 1 base for J; bases not matched to a gene: 3. In germline, CDR1 is SQVTM, CDR2 ANQGSEA. There are 14 residues in the CDR3. The CDR3 DNA reads TGCAGCGTTAGGACAGGGATGAACACCGGGGAGCTGTTTTTT. It is translated as CSVRTGMNTGELFF.

The V and J genes are TRBV2 and TRBJ2-5; D possibly corresponds to TRBD2 (5 bases). From germline, CDR1 is SNHLY and CDR2 FYNNEI. Trimming removed 5 bases from V and 5 bases from J, with 15 bases in between. The CDR3 has 14 residues. The CDR3 nucleotides read TGTGCCAGCAGTAGGCGCAGCGGTCTGGAGACCCAGTACTTC. Protein product: CASSRRSGLETQYF.

The gene calls are TRBV4-3 and TRBJ2-1; TRBD2 matches 7 bases. The ends lost 0 bases at V and 3 bases at J; junction bases unmatched: 5. The CDR3 has 16 residues. Germline CDR1 is LGHNA and CDR2 is YSLEER. CDR3 amino acids: CASSQDPRGNYNEQFF. Written as DNA, the CDR3 is TGCGCCAGCAGCCAAGATCCGCGGGGGAACTACAATGAGCAGTTCTTC.

This clone appeared a single time. The chain employs TRBV18 and TRBJ1-1; weak D call: TRBD1 (5 bases). Germline lookup yields CDR1 KGHSH and CDR2 LQKENI. V was clipped by 2 bases and J by 3 bases, with 13 bases between them. CDR3 length: 15 residues. Here the CDR3 DNA reads TGTGCCAGCTCACCATTGGGGGGTCAGGACACTGAAGCTTTCTTT. This codes for CASSPLGGQDTEAFF. Full variable domain (outside the CDR3, taken from reference TRBV18 and TRBJ1-1): NAGVMQNPRHLVRRRGQEARLRCSPMKGHSHVYWYRQLPEEGLKFMVYLQKENIIDESGMPKERFSAEFPKEGPSILRIQQVVRGDSAAYFCASSPLGGQDTEAFFGQGTRLTVV.

The chain combines TRBV6-4 with TRBJ2-1; 8 positions match TRBD2. Trimming took 3 bases from V and 7 from J; bases not matched to a gene: 8. The V gene's germline CDR1 is MRHNA and CDR2 SNTAGT. This CDR3 region has 15 residues. DNA for the CDR3: TGTGCCAGCAGTGAAGGGACTAGGCCCGTTAATGAGCAGTTCTTC. This codes for CASSEGTRPVNEQFF.

On this clone: This sample includes further DNA sequences coding for the same CDR3. This chain uses TRBV19 with TRBJ2-7, with 7 bases that match TRBD1. The CDR3 is 12 residues long. CDR1 and CDR2 from the germline V gene are LNHDA and SQIVND (reference sequence). V trimming: 4 bases; J trimming: 4 bases; junction bases outside the gene matches: 1. CDR3 sequence reads: CASSNRGYEQYF. In DNA, the CDR3 is TGTGCCAGTAGTAACAGGGGTTACGAGCAGTACTTC.

The genes are TRBV11-2 and TRBJ2-5; D possibly corresponds to TRBD2 (6 bases). The CDR3 is made up of 13 amino acids. The germline V gene encodes CDR1 SGHAT and CDR2 FQNNGV. Trimming left V 5 bases short and J 2 bases short, with 9 bases between. This CDR3 is CASSPGVQETQYF. The CDR3 coding sequence is TGTGCCAGCAGCCCGGGAGTACAAGAGACCCAGTACTTC.

About this clone itself: The sample holds other DNA sequences that translate to the same CDR3. This chain joins TRBV7-3 and TRBJ1-2; no clear D gene. Germline V lookup: CDR1 SGHTA, CDR2 FQGTGA. Trimming left V 6 bases short and J 8 bases short, with 10 bases between. The CDR3 is 11 amino acids. This chain's CDR3 is CASSSGEGYTF. The CDR3, as DNA: TGTGCCAGCAGTAGTGGGGAGGGCTACACCTTC.

In its sample, this clone was seen a few times. The chain couples TRBV7-2 to TRBJ2-2; 7 bases map to TRBD2. Looked up from germline, CDR1 is SGHTA and CDR2 is FQGNSA. This CDR3 is 14 amino acids long. J was trimmed by 8 bases and V by 5 bases; bases with no gene match: 8. This chain's CDR3 is CASSLGTSVGELFF. DNA of the CDR3: TGTGCCAGCAGCCTAGGCACTAGCGTAGGGGAGCTGTTTTTT.

The chain links TRBV2 to TRBJ1-6, with D maybe TRBD1 (6 bases). Germline V CDR1 and CDR2: SNHLY, FYNNEI. CDR3 size: 13 residues. The germline V and J ends were trimmed by 7 bases and 10 bases, with 14 bases remaining between them. This CDR3 is CASIATGMSPLHF. CDR3 DNA sequence: TGTGCCAGCATAGCCACAGGGATGTCACCCCTCCACTTT.